What follows are 24 T cell receptor beta chains derived from one specimen sequenced in a study of early T cells in non-severe SARS-CoV-2 infection. TCRdb re-called the 5' RACE reads with MiXCR, one entry per CDR3 protein. This table holds over 30,000 distinct CDR3 sequences, 4.5% to 5% found once. Sequencing input: whole blood. The receptors come from an adult who was a healthcare worker with PCR-confirmed SARS-CoV-2 infection or an uninfected control (not recorded which).

The rearrangement uses TRBV20-1 and TRBJ2-3, with a tentative D call TRBD2 (6 bases). Trimming stripped 5 bases from V and 2 bases from J, with 8 bases between. The CDR3 consists of 12 residues. The germline V gene encodes CDR1 DFQATT and CDR2 SNEGSKA (reference sequence). CDR3 sequence: CSAWRDTDTQYF. CDR3 nucleotide sequence: TGCAGTGCTTGGCGGGACACAGATACGCAGTATTTT.

Many counts were recorded for this clonotype. At one end the junction does not follow the germline gene, possibly because of a read error. V usage is TRBV25-1 and J usage is TRBJ1-1; D possibly corresponds to TRBD1 (6 bases). CDR3 length: 15 residues. CDR1 and CDR2 from the germline V gene are MGHDK and SYGVNS. CDR3 sequence reads: CASRKTGRMNTEVFF. CDR3 nucleotides: TGTGCCAGCAGGAAAACAGGGCGCATGAACACTGAAGTTTTCTTT.

This clonotype was observed many times. The CDR3 reads CASSFGDSYGYTF. CDR3 nucleotides: TGTGCCAGCAGCTTCGGGGACAGCTATGGCTACACCTTC. V and J are TRBV12-3 or TRBV12-4 and TRBJ1-2; TRBD1 aligns across 7 bases. The V and J ends lost 6 bases and 4 bases, in that order; junction bases with no gene match: 5. The CDR3 consists of 13 residues.

This clonotype has at least ten counts. The CDR3 is CASRTDEGNYGYTF. Written as DNA, the CDR3 is TGCGCCAGCAGAACTGACGAGGGGAACTATGGCTACACCTTC. The chain links TRBV5-1 to TRBJ1-2, with a possible D match to TRBD1 (5 bases). V was shortened by 5 bases and J by 2 bases, with 13 bases between the two germline ends. The germline V gene has CDR1 SGHRS and CDR2 YFSETQ. The CDR3 loop spans 14 amino acids.

This clonotype was observed many times. This sequence joins TRBV12-3 or TRBV12-4 and TRBJ2-5; TRBD1 matches at 10 bases. Trimming at V came to 7 bases and at J to 3 bases, leaving 5 bases not matched to a gene. CDR3 size: 14 residues. The CDR3 reads CASTLGQGKETQYF. The CDR3 coding sequence is TGTGCCAGCACCCTGGGACAGGGGAAAGAGACCCAGTACTTC.

This sequence joins TRBV6-6 and TRBJ1-5; D not certain. This CDR3 has 16 amino acids. Germline V lookup: CDR1 MNHNY, CDR2 SVGAGI (reference sequence). Between the trimmed V and J ends, which lost 0 bases and 0 bases, there was a span of 9 bases. CDR3 in DNA: TGTGCCAGCAGTTACTCGTGGTCGGATAGCAATCAGCCCCAGCATTTT. It codes for CASSYSWSDSNQPQHF.

This chain joins TRBV7-9 and TRBJ2-5; 13 bases map to TRBD2. The length of the CDR3 is 16 residues. The V gene end was trimmed by 5 bases and the J gene end by 5 bases; junction bases not matched to a gene: 8. The V gene's germline CDR1 is SEHNR and CDR2 FQNEAQ (reference sequence). CDR3: CASSTTTSGGAETQYF. In DNA, the CDR3 is TGTGCCAGCAGCACGACCACTAGCGGGGGGGCGGAGACCCAGTACTTC.

The table lists this clonotype with many counts. The V and J genes are TRBV28 and TRBJ1-4; D unresolved. This CDR3 region has 13 residues. Trimming pared 3 bases from V and 7 bases from J, leaving 9 bases between. The germline CDR1 and CDR2 sequences are MDHEN and SYDVKM. The CDR3, as DNA: TGTGCCAGCAGTTTTGGTCGGGCTGAAAAACTGTTTTTT. This translates into CASSFGRAEKLFF.

The sample holds many counts of this clonotype. The J gene is TRBJ1-2, the V gene TRBV6-6; no definite D call. Looked up from germline, CDR1 is MNHNY and CDR2 is SVGAGI (reference sequence). V dropped 6 bases and J dropped 4 bases, with 12 bases sitting between them. The CDR3 has 13 residues. The CDR3 loop is CASSPDRAYGYTF. The DNA of the CDR3 is TGTGCCAGCAGCCCCGACCGAGCCTATGGCTACACCTTC.

At least ten counts were recorded for this clonotype. The chain joins TRBV18 to TRBJ2-2, with no clear D. The CDR3 covers 14 residues. V was cut by 2 bases and J by 2 bases, with 6 bases left in between. The V gene's germline CDR1 is KGHSH and CDR2 LQKENI. The CDR3 loop is CASSPERNTGELFF. In nucleotides, the CDR3 is TGTGCCAGCTCACCAGAGAGAAACACCGGGGAGCTGTTTTTT.

This clonotype was observed many times. The CDR3: CASSSLAGSSYNEQFF. In DNA, the CDR3 is TGTGCCAGCAGCTCTCTAGCGGGGAGCTCCTACAATGAGCAGTTCTTC. The rearrangement links TRBV7-2 to TRBJ2-1, with 9 positions matching TRBD2. The trim removed 4 bases at V and 0 bases at J, leaving 4 bases unmatched. The CDR3 length is 16 residues. Germline assignment: CDR1 SGHTA and CDR2 FQGNSA.

This clonotype was seen repeatedly, ten times or more. The chain combines TRBV20-1 with TRBJ1-2; no clear D. The germline V and J ends were trimmed by 6 bases and 7 bases, with 12 bases remaining between them. Germline lookup yields CDR1 DFQATT and CDR2 SNEGSKA (reference sequence). This CDR3 comprises 11 residues. CDR3 residues: CSAPIMAGYTF. The CDR3 coding sequence is TGCAGTGCCCCGATTATGGCTGGCTACACCTTC.

This clonotype was seen repeatedly, ten times or more. This chain uses TRBV7-3 with TRBJ1-2; 9 bases map to TRBD1. Germline loops: CDR1 SGHTA, CDR2 FQGTGA. The CDR3 is made up of 14 amino acids. V was clipped by 0 bases and J by 8 bases; unmatched bases: 4. The CDR3: CASSLTGTGMGYTF. CDR3 coding DNA: TGTGCCAGCAGCTTAACGGGGACAGGGATGGGCTACACCTTC.

This clonotype was detected ten times or more. The J gene is TRBJ1-1, the V gene TRBV6-1; the D is unclear. This CDR3 region has 13 residues. V was clipped by 5 bases and J by 1 base, with 8 bases between them. CDR1 and CDR2 from the germline V gene are MNHNS and SASEGT. The CDR3 spells CASSFSENTEAFF. The DNA for the CDR3 is TGTGCCAGCAGTTTTTCAGAGAACACTGAAGCTTTCTTT.

Note on this clonotype: A single base separates this from a much larger clone, so it may be a read error. The conserved phenylalanine or tryptophan normally closing the CDR3 is absent here, so this likely arose from a read error. The chain uses TRBV7-9 and TRBJ2-3; no definite D call. From germline, CDR1 is SEHNR and CDR2 FQNEAQ (reference sequence). This CDR3 has 11 residues. Trimming shortened V by 5 bases and J by 11 bases, and 11 bases separated the two germline ends. CDR3 sequence reads: CASSLTVEQYL. CDR3 in DNA: TGTGCCAGCAGCCTAACGGTTGAGCAGTATTTA.

This clonotype was counted a few times. The chain is built from TRBV3-1 and TRBJ1-6; 9 bases are a match to TRBD1. Unmatched junction bases numbered 12, after V lost 6 bases and J lost 9 bases. Germline V gene lookup returns CDR1 LGHDT and CDR2 YNNKEL (reference sequence). The CDR3 is 16 residues long. The CDR3 region is CASSPSDRGRGSPLHF. The CDR3 bases are TGTGCCAGCAGTCCTTCGGACAGGGGAAGGGGTTCACCCCTCCACTTT. Complete variable domain (other parts from reference TRBV3-1 and TRBJ1-6): DTAVSQTPKYLVTQMGNDKSIKCEQNLGHDTMYWYKQDSKKFLKIMFSYNNKELIINETVPNRFSPKSPDKAHLNLHINSLELGDSAVYFCASSPSDRGRGSPLHFGNGTRLTVT.

This clonotype rates as medium-sized. V is TRBV18 and J is TRBJ2-2; D ambiguous. Between the trimmed V and J ends, which lost 0 bases and 0 bases, there was a span of 8 bases. The CDR3 consists of 16 residues. From germline, CDR1 is KGHSH and CDR2 LQKENI. In nucleotides, the CDR3 is TGTGCCAGCTCACCACCGATGGGTTCGAACACCGGGGAGCTGTTTTTT. This codes for CASSPPMGSNTGELFF.

This clonotype was detected many times. The chain combines TRBV27 with TRBJ2-7; maybe TRBD1 (6 bases). The V end lost 5 bases, the J end lost 4 bases, and 9 bases lay between the germline ends. Germline lookup yields CDR1 MNHEY and CDR2 SMNVEV (reference sequence). This CDR3 is built from 12 residues. This chain's CDR3 is CASSIGQYEQYF. CDR3 DNA sequence: TGTGCCAGCAGTATCGGACAGTACGAGCAGTACTTC.

This clonotype was seen repeatedly, ten times or more. The rearrangement links TRBV6-1 to TRBJ1-1, with D hard to call. Germline lookup yields CDR1 MNHNS and CDR2 SASEGT. CDR3 size: 15 residues. Trimming removed 0 bases at V and 2 bases at J, with 10 bases between. CDR3 region: CASSEAQDFNTEAFF. CDR3 coding DNA: TGTGCCAGCAGTGAAGCGCAGGACTTTAACACTGAAGCTTTCTTT.

This clonotype came up many times. The chain uses TRBV7-9 and TRBJ1-2; weak D call: TRBD1 (6 bases). V was cut by 3 bases and J by 6 bases, with 11 bases left in between. The CDR3 spans 13 residues. Germline assignment: CDR1 SEHNR and CDR2 FQNEAQ (reference sequence). In nucleotides, the CDR3 is TGTGCCAGCAGCTTGGGGGGCGCGGATGGCTACACCTTC. It codes for CASSLGGADGYTF.

This clonotype was found many times. This chain joins TRBV5-6 and TRBJ2-7, with TRBD1 matching 8 bases. CDR3 length: 14 amino acids. V shed 4 bases, J shed 2 bases, and the junction held 5 bases outside the gene matches. Germline lookup yields CDR1 SGHDT and CDR2 YYEEEE. This CDR3 is CASSRDRGPYEQYF. DNA of the CDR3: TGTGCCAGCAGCCGTGACAGGGGCCCCTACGAGCAGTACTTC.

The chain has TRBV7-9 and TRBJ1-5; D is ambiguous. V shed 5 bases and J shed 7 bases, with 9 bases lying between them. Looked up from germline, CDR1 is SEHNR and CDR2 is FQNEAQ (reference sequence). The CDR3 loop spans 12 amino acids. DNA of the CDR3: TGTGCCAGCAGCCCTGGACCGCAGCCCCAGCATTTT. Protein sequence: CASSPGPQPQHF. Using reference TRBV7-9 and TRBJ1-5 for the parts outside the CDR3, the full variable domain is DTGVSQNPRHKITKRGQNVTFRCDPISEHNRLYWYRQTLGQGPEFLTYFQNEAQLEKSRLLSDRFSAERPKGSFSTLEIQRTEQGDSAMYLCASSPGPQPQHFGDGTRLSIL.

In this sample, this clonotype turned up many times. The chain combines TRBV27 with TRBJ2-1; 7 bases are shared with TRBD1. V dropped 2 bases and J dropped 4; count of bases not matched to a gene: 5. The CDR3 covers 15 residues. Looked up from germline, CDR1 is MNHEY and CDR2 is SMNVEV (reference sequence). CDR3 coding DNA: TGTGCCAGCAGTTTACGGGCAGGGGGTTACAATGAGCAGTTCTTC. Its protein product is CASSLRAGGYNEQFF.

This clonotype occurred many times. V is TRBV20-1 and J is TRBJ1-2, with D unresolved. Per germline, CDR1 DFQATT and CDR2 SNEGSKA (reference sequence). V was cut by 0 bases and J by 2 bases, with 13 bases left in between. The CDR3 is 15 amino acids. The CDR3, as DNA: TGCAGTGCTAGAGAGCCGACCGACCGCAACTATGGCTACACCTTC. Its translation is CSAREPTDRNYGYTF.